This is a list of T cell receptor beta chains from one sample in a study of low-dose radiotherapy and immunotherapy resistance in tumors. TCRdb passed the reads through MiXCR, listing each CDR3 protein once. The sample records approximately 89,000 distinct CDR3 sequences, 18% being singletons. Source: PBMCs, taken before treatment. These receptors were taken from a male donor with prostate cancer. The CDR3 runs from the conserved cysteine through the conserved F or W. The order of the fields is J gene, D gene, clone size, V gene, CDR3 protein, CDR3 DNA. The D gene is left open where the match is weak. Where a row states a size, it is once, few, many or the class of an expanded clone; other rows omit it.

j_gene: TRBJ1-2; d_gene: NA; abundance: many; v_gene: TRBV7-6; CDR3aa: CASRPTAGSDYGYTF; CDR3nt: TGTGCCAGCAGACCCACGGCAGGGAGCGACTATGGCTACACCTTC
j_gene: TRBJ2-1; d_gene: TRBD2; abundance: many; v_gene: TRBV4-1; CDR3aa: CASSQGFGTSGSGEQFF; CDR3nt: TGCGCCAGCAGCCAAGGGTTCGGGACTAGCGGGAGTGGTGAGCAGTTCTTC
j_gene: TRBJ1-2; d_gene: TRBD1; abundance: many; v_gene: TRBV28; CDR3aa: CASSIQVRGGYGYTF; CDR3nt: TGTGCCAGCAGCATTCAGGTCAGGGGGGGCTATGGCTACACCTTC
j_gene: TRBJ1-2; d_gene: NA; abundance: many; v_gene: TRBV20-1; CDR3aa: CSASRHEGYTF; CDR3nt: TGCAGTGCTAGTCGACACGAGGGCTACACCTTC
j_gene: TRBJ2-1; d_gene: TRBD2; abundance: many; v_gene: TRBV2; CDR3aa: CASSEGVLAGYAQFF; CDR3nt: TGTGCCAGCAGTGAGGGGGTGTTAGCGGGGTATGCGCAGTTCTTC
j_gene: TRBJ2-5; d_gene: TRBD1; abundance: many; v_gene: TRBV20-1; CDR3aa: CSGAGTEETQYF; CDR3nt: TGCAGTGGGGCCGGGACAGAAGAGACCCAGTACTTC
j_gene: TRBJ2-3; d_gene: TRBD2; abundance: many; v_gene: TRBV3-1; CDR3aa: CASSPHLVAGATDTQYF; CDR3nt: TGTGCCAGCAGTCCTCATTTAGTAGCGGGGGCCACAGATACGCAGTATTTT
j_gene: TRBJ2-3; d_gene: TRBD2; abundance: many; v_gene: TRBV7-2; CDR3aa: CASSLAQVSGSYTQYF; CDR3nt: TGTGCCAGCAGCTTAGCGCAAGTGAGCGGGAGTTATACGCAGTATTTT
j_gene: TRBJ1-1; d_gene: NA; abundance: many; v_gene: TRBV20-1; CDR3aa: CSASLSGVGEAFF; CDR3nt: TGCAGTGCTAGCCTTTCAGGGGTTGGTGAAGCTTTCTTT
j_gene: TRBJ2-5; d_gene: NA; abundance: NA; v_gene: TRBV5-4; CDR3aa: CASSPSTAPQETQYF; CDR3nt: TGTGCCAGCAGCCCTAGCACCGCACCTCAAGAGACCCAGTACTTC
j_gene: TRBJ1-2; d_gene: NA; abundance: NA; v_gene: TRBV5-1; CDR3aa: CASSLAGYGYTF; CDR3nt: TGCGCCAGCAGCTTGGCAGGGTATGGCTACACCTTC
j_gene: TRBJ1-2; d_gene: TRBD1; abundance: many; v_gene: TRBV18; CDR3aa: CASSPTTGSSVANYGYTF; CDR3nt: TGTGCCAGCTCACCTACGACAGGGTCTTCGGTAGCTAACTATGGCTACACCTTC
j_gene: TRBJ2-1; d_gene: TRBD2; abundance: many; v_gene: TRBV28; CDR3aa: CASSLSGLAGSSYNEQFF; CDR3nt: TGTGCCAGCAGTTTATCGGGGCTAGCGGGTAGCTCCTACAATGAGCAGTTCTTC
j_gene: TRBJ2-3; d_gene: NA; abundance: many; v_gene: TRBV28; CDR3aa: CASSLAGTDTQYF; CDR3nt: TGTGCCAGCAGTTTAGCAGGTACAGATACGCAGTATTTT
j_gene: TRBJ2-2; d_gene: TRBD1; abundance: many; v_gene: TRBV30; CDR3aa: CAWSSRWTGGNTGELFF; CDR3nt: TGTGCCTGGAGTTCCCGATGGACAGGGGGAAACACCGGGGAGCTGTTTTTT
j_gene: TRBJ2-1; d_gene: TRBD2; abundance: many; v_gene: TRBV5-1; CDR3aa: CASRTSGNRDEQFF; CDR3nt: TGCGCCAGCAGGACTAGCGGGAATCGCGATGAGCAGTTCTTC
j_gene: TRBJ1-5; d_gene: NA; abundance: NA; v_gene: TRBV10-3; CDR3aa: CADSITGFQPQHF; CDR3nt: TGTGCTGACTCAATTACTGGCTTTCAGCCCCAGCATTTT
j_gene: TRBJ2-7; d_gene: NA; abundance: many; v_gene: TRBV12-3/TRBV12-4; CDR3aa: CASSLQGGGPHEQYF; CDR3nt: TGTGCCAGCAGCCTGCAAGGGGGAGGGCCCCACGAGCAGTACTTC
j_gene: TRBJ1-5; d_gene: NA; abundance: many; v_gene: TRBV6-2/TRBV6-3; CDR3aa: CASIPGNSNQPQHF; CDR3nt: TGTGCCAGCATTCCAGGGAATAGCAATCAGCCCCAGCATTTT
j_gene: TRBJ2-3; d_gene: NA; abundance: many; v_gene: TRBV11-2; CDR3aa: CASSLSPGLGLGDTQYF; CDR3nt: TGTGCCAGCAGCTTATCCCCAGGACTGGGATTGGGGGATACGCAGTATTTT
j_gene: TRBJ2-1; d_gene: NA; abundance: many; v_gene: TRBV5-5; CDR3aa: CASSLEAGEQFF; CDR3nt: TGTGCCAGCAGCTTGGAAGCGGGTGAGCAGTTCTTC
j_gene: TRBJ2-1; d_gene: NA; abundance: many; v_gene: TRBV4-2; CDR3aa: CASSQDGGYNEQFF; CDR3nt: TGTGCCAGCAGCCAAGATGGCGGTTACAATGAGCAGTTCTTC
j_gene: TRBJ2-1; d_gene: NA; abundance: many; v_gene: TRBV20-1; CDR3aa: CSATFGEGAYNEQFF; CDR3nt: TGCAGTGCTACATTTGGGGAGGGGGCCTACAATGAGCAGTTCTTC
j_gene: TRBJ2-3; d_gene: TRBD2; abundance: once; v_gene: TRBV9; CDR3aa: CASSVGDLAGVTDTQYF; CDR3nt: TGTGCCAGCAGCGTTGGGGATCTAGCGGGAGTCACCGATACGCAGTATTTT
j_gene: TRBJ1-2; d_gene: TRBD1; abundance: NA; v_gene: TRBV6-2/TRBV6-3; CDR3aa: CASSWTGGALGYTF; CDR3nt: TGTGCCAGCAGTTGGACAGGGGGCGCCCTGGGCTACACCTTC
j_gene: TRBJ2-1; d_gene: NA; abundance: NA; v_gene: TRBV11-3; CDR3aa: CASSFTYGGEQFF; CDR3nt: TGTGCCAGCAGCTTCACCTATGGGGGTGAGCAGTTCTTC
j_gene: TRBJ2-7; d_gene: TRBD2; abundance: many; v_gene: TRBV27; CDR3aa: CASNEVAGRPYEQYF; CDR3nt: TGTGCCAGCAACGAAGTAGCGGGGAGACCCTACGAGCAGTACTTC
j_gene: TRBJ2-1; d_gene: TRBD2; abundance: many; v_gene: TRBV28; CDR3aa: CASSRLAAINEQFF; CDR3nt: TGTGCCAGCAGTCGACTAGCGGCCATCAATGAGCAGTTCTTC
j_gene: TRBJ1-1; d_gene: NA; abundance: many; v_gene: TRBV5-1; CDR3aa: CASRQGTGTEAFF; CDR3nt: TGCGCCAGCAGACAGGGCACGGGCACTGAAGCTTTCTTT
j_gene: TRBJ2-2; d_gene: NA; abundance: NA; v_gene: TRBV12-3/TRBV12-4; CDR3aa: CVVAGATNTGELFF; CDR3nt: TGTGTGGTGGCGGGGGCCACGAACACCGGGGAGCTGTTTTTT
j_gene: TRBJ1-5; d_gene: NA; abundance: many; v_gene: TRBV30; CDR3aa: CAWSETNNQPQHF; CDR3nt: TGTGCCTGGAGTGAGACAAACAATCAGCCCCAGCATTTT
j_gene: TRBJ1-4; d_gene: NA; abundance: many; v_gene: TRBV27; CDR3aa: CASSLFSGDNEKLFF; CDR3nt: TGTGCCAGCAGTTTGTTTTCCGGGGACAATGAAAAACTGTTTTTT
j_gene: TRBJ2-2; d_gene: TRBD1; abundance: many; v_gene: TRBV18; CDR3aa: CASSPPSGGSGELFF; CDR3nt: TGTGCCAGCTCACCACCTTCAGGGGGAAGCGGGGAGCTGTTTTTT
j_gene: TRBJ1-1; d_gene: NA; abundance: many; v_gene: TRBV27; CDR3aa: CASSSRQRANTEAFF; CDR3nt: TGTGCCAGCAGTTCACGACAGAGAGCGAACACTGAAGCTTTCTTT
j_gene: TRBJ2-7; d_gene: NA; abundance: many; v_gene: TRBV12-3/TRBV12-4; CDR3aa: CASSFFGRDYEQYF; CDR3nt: TGTGCCAGCAGTTTCTTCGGGAGAGATTACGAGCAGTACTTC
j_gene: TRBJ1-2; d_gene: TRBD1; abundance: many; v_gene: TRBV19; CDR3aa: CASTPGTGVYGYTF; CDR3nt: TGTGCCAGTACGCCCGGGACAGGGGTCTATGGCTACACCTTC
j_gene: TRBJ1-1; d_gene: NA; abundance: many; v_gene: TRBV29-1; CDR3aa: CSVVILTVNTEAFF; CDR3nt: TGCAGCGTTGTCATCTTGACAGTGAACACTGAAGCTTTCTTT
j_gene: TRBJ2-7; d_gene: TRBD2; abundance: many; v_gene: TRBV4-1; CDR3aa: CASSQESGTTRSYEQYF; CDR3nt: TGCGCCAGCAGCCAAGAAAGTGGGACTACCCGCTCCTACGAGCAGTACTTC
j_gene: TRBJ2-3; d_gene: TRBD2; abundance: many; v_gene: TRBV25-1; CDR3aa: CASSGGTSGRSDTQYF; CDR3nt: TGTGCCAGCAGTGGAGGGACTAGCGGGAGATCAGATACGCAGTATTTT
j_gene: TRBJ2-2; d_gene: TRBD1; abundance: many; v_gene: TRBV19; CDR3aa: CASSIQGANTGELFF; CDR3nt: TGTGCCAGTAGTATCCAGGGGGCGAACACCGGGGAGCTGTTTTTT
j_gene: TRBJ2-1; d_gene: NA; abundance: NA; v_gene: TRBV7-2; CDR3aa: CASSERTRNNEQFF; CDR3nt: TGTGCCAGCAGCGAGCGGACAAGAAACAATGAGCAGTTCTTC
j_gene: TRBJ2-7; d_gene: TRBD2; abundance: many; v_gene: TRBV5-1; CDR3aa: CASSLDPAGAYEQYF; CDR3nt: TGCGCCAGCAGCTTGGATCCGGCGGGAGCCTACGAGCAGTACTTC
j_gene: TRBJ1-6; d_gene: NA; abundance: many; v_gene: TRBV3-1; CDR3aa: CASSRRDNSPLHF; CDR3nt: TGTGCCAGCAGCAGACGGGATAATTCACCCCTCCACTTT
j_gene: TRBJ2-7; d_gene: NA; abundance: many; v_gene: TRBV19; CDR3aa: CASSIQGGPSGQYF; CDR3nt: TGTGCCAGTAGTATCCAGGGTGGCCCCTCTGGGCAGTACTTC
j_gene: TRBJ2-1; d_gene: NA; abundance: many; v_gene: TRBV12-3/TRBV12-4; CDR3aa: CASSFYRNEQFF; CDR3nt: TGTGCCAGCAGTTTTTATCGCAATGAGCAGTTCTTC
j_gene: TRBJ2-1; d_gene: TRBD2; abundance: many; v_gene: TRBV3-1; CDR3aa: CASSPGLAGGQNNEQFF; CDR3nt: TGTGCCAGCAGCCCGGGACTAGCGGGGGGGCAAAACAATGAGCAGTTCTTC
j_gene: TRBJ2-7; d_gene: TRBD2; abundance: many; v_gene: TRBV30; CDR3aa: CAWSTGTSDEQYF; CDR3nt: TGTGCCTGGAGTACAGGGACTAGCGATGAGCAGTACTTC
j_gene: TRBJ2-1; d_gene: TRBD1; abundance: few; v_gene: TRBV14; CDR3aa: CASSWTGVNEQFF; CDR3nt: TGTGCCAGCAGTTGGACAGGGGTCAATGAGCAGTTCTTC
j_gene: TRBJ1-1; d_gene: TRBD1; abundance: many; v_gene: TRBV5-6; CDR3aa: CASSRYRGGIVTEAFF; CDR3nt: TGTGCCAGCAGCAGATACAGGGGAGGAATAGTCACTGAAGCTTTCTTT
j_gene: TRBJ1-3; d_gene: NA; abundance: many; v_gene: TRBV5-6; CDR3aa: CASSFASSGNTIYF; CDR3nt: TGTGCCAGCAGCTTCGCGTCCAGCGGGAACACCATATATTTT
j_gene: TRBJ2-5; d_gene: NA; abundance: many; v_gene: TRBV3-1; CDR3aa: CASSQANWQETQYF; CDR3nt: TGTGCCAGCAGCCAAGCCAACTGGCAAGAGACCCAGTACTTC
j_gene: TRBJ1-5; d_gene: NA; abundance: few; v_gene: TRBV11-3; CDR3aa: CASSTRTGNQPQHF; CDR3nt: TGTGCCAGCAGCACGAGAACAGGGAATCAGCCCCAGCATTTT
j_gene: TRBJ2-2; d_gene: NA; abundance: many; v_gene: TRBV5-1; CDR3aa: CASSLGASGTNTGELFF; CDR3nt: TGCGCCAGCAGCTTGGGGGCCAGCGGAACGAACACCGGGGAGCTGTTTTTT
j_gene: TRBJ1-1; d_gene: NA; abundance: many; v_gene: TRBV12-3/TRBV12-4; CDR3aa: CASSFIGENTEAFF; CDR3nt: TGTGCCAGCAGTTTTATTGGAGAGAACACTGAAGCTTTCTTT
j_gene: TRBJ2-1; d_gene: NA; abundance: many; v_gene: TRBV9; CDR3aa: CASTPQGSYNEQFF; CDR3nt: TGTGCCAGCACCCCCCAGGGCTCCTACAATGAGCAGTTCTTC
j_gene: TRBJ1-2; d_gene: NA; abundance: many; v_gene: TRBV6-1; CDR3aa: CASSGYRDTGLGYTF; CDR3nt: TGTGCCAGCAGTGGTTACCGGGACACAGGGCTTGGCTACACCTTC